Shown below are 28 T cell receptor beta chains from a single sample sequenced in a study of T-cell reconstitution after alpha-beta-depleted transplantation in children. The TCRbeta library incorporated unique molecular identifiers. TCRdb fed the PCR reads into MiXCR, producing one record per CDR3 protein. The table records fewer than 550,000 distinct CDR3 sequences, 15% to 20% of them present only once. The sample was PBMCs, mostly from graft donor cells, taken 360 days after TCRalphabeta/CD19-depleted stem cell transplant. The receptors derive from a boy in the first two years of life who had a stem cell transplant for Wiskott-Aldrich syndrome, so the T cells may come from the graft donor.

The chain recombines TRBV20-1 with TRBJ2-7, with 7 bases fitting TRBD2. Germline V gene lookup returns CDR1 DFQATT and CDR2 SNEGSKA (reference sequence). The ends lost 6 bases at V and 2 bases at J; junction bases unmatched: 7. This CDR3 contains 13 residues. The CDR3 protein is CSAQLGRAYEQYF. The DNA for the CDR3 is TGCAGTGCCCAATTAGGGAGGGCCTACGAGCAGTACTTC.

This clonotype was detected a few times. The chain joins TRBV3-1 to TRBJ2-7; 7 bases map to TRBD1. J was trimmed by 2 bases and V by 5 bases; bases with no gene match: 9. Germline assignment: CDR1 LGHDT and CDR2 YNNKEL (reference sequence). The CDR3 consists of 15 residues. The CDR3 here is CASSEVRDRPYEQYF. The CDR3 nucleotides read TGTGCCAGCAGCGAAGTCCGGGACAGACCCTACGAGCAGTACTTC.

In this sample, this clonotype turned up a few times. The chain is built from TRBV12-3 or TRBV12-4 and TRBJ2-5; 9 bases map to TRBD1. V shed 7 bases and J 5 bases; nucleotides not matched to a gene: 8. CDR3 length: 14 residues. Here the CDR3 reads CASKGQGLGETQYF. In nucleotides, the CDR3 is TGTGCCAGCAAAGGACAGGGGTTGGGGGAGACCCAGTACTTC.

This chain links TRBV6-1 with TRBJ2-1; possible D gene TRBD2, 5 bases. Germline V gives CDR1 MNHNS, CDR2 SASEGT. The length of the CDR3 is 16 residues. V was trimmed by 5 bases and J by 3 bases, leaving 17 bases between them. For the CDR3, the DNA is TGTGCCAGCAGTAGACGCCTGGGAGCATTCTACAATGAGCAGTTCTTC. Amino acid sequence: CASSRRLGAFYNEQFF.

V usage is TRBV6-1 and J usage is TRBJ2-5, with D perhaps matching TRBD1 (6 bases). Trimming removed 1 base from V and 1 base from J, with 10 bases in between. There are 15 residues in the CDR3. Germline V lookup: CDR1 MNHNS, CDR2 SASEGT. This CDR3 is CASSEGNRVQETQYF. The CDR3 coding sequence is TGTGCCAGCAGTGAAGGTAACAGGGTCCAAGAGACCCAGTACTTC.

V gene TRBV12-3 or TRBV12-4 combines with J gene TRBJ2-2; perhaps TRBD2 as D (6 bases). The CDR3 sequence is 15 residues long. The V and J ends lost 8 bases and 4 bases respectively, with 17 bases between them. This chain's CDR3 is CASDIAGRATGELFF. CDR3 nucleotides: TGTGCCAGCGACATTGCGGGGCGCGCCACCGGGGAGCTGTTTTTT.

The rearrangement joins TRBV12-3 or TRBV12-4 to TRBJ1-2, with TRBD1 as a possible D gene (5 bases). The CDR3 is made up of 14 amino acids. V lost 3 bases to trimming and J lost 4 bases, with 12 bases between them. CDR3 residues: CASSFRGLAYGYTF. CDR3 nucleotide sequence: TGTGCCAGCAGTTTCCGGGGGTTGGCCTATGGCTACACCTTC.

This clonotype has just a few counts. CDR3 coding DNA: TGTGCCAGCAGTTACCGGGGGACAGGGGGCCCAGATACGCAGTATTTT. This encodes CASSYRGTGGPDTQYF. The J gene is TRBJ2-3, the V gene TRBV6-5, with 12 bases that match TRBD1. Germline V gene lookup returns CDR1 MNHEY and CDR2 SVGAGI. This CDR3 has 16 amino acids. Trimming cost V 2 bases and J 4 bases; bases outside gene matches: 4.

The chain is built from TRBV12-3 or TRBV12-4 and TRBJ1-1; D call uncertain. The V end lost 6 bases, the J end lost 0 bases, and 8 bases lay between the germline ends. The CDR3 extends over 13 amino acids. The CDR3 here is CASRSRMNTEAFF. As DNA, the CDR3 is TGTGCCAGCAGAAGCCGGATGAACACTGAAGCTTTCTTT.

The V and J genes are TRBV29-1 and TRBJ1-2, with D perhaps TRBD1 (6 bases). V shed 3 bases and J shed 4 bases, with 9 bases lying between them. The CDR3 is 12 amino acids. Germline lookup yields CDR1 SQVTM and CDR2 ANQGSEA. CDR3 coding DNA: TGCAGCGTTGACAGGGGCGGCTATGGCTACACCTTC. Protein sequence: CSVDRGGYGYTF.

This clonotype was observed at least ten times. The V gene is TRBV20-1, the J gene TRBJ2-1; D unclear. CDR3 size: 10 residues. The germline V gene has CDR1 DFQATT and CDR2 SNEGSKA (reference sequence). V was pared by 6 bases and J by 6 bases, with 6 bases between. CDR3 nucleotide sequence: TGCAGTGCCAGTCGCAATGAGCAGTTCTTC. Translated: CSASRNEQFF.

This chain joins TRBV4-1 and TRBJ1-2, with a weak D call TRBD1 (6 bases). Germline CDR1 is MGHRA and CDR2 is YSYEKL. V gave up 1 base and J gave up 8 bases, with 20 bases separating them. The length of the CDR3 is 16 residues. The CDR3 nucleotides read TGCGCCAGCAGCCAAGCGACAGCCTCCGGGAGGGGGGGCTACACCTTC. The encoded protein is CASSQATASGRGGYTF.

The chain combines TRBV28 with TRBJ2-3; TRBD1 matches at 8 bases. Per the germline V gene, CDR1 is MDHEN and CDR2 is SYDVKM. Losses at the gene ends were 7 bases for V and 4 bases for J; bases not matched to a gene: 13. This CDR3 spans 16 amino acids. DNA of the CDR3: TGTGCCAGCACCTTAGAGGGGACAGGTCTGGCAGATACGCAGTATTTT. Translating it yields CASTLEGTGLADTQYF. Combining the CDR3 with reference TRBV28 and TRBJ2-3 gives the whole variable domain DVKVTQSSRYLVKRTGEKVFLECVQDMDHENMFWYRQDPGLGLRLIYFSYDVKMKEKGDIPEGYSVSREKKERFSLILESASTNQTSMYLCASTLEGTGLADTQYFGPGTRLTVL.

The chain couples TRBV20-1 to TRBJ2-1; 10 positions agree with TRBD2. The trim removed 3 bases at V and 4 bases at J, leaving 9 bases unmatched. Germline CDR1 and CDR2: DFQATT and SNEGSKA (reference sequence). The CDR3 sequence is 16 residues long. The CDR3 sequence is CSASLSGRARYNEQFF. The CDR3 coding sequence is TGCAGTGCTAGTTTAAGCGGGAGGGCCCGATACAATGAGCAGTTCTTC.

This rearrangement joins TRBV5-1 to TRBJ2-7, with 9 nucleotides matching TRBD2. The germline gives CDR1 SGHRS, CDR2 YFSETQ. Trimming at V came to 3 bases and at J to 3 bases, leaving 10 bases not matched to a gene. The CDR3 is 16 amino acids. The CDR3 coding sequence is TGCGCCAGCAGCTGGAAAGCGGGGGGTCAGCACTACGAGCAGTACTTC. This sequence encodes CASSWKAGGQHYEQYF.

This clonotype has more than one count but fewer than ten. This sequence joins TRBV20-1 and TRBJ2-7; TRBD1 agrees at 7 bases. The CDR3 is 14 amino acids. The germline gives CDR1 DFQATT, CDR2 SNEGSKA (reference sequence). The V and J ends lost 6 bases and 2 bases, in that order; junction bases with no gene match: 10. In nucleotides, the CDR3 is TGCAGTGCGAGACCGGGACAGCCGACCTACGAGCAGTACTTC. Residues: CSARPGQPTYEQYF.

This clonotype was counted between two and nine times. The junction differs from germline at one of its ends, possibly a read error. V is TRBV3-1 and J is TRBJ2-1; 11 bases fit TRBD2. Germline V gene lookup returns CDR1 LGHDT and CDR2 YNNKEL (reference sequence). This CDR3 spans 16 amino acids. CDR3 region: CASSQDSGGAYNEQFF. The CDR3 DNA reads as TGTGCCAGCAGCCAGGATAGCGGGGGGGCTTACAATGAACAGTTCTTC.

The chain links TRBV10-3 to TRBJ2-3, with D perhaps assigned TRBD1 or TRBD2 (6 bases each). Trimming cost V 6 bases and J 0 bases, with 16 bases left between them. The CDR3 sequence is 16 residues long. Germline V gene data show CDR1 as ENHRY and CDR2 as SYGVKD. The CDR3 is CAIRPNKGGSTDTQYF. In nucleotides, the CDR3 is TGTGCCATCAGGCCCAACAAAGGGGGGAGCACAGATACGCAGTATTTT.

Many counts were recorded for this clonotype. The chain carries TRBV5-1 and TRBJ2-1; 9 positions match TRBD2. CDR1 is SGHRS, CDR2 YFSETQ, per germline. The CDR3 is 16 amino acids. With V trimmed by 4 bases and J by 9 bases, 14 bases remained unmatched. In nucleotides, the CDR3 is TGCGCCAGCAGCCTCACCACGGGACTAGCAGTTGGTGAGCAGTTCTTC. This gives the protein CASSLTTGLAVGEQFF.

The gene calls are TRBV6-2 or TRBV6-3 and TRBJ1-6; no definite D call. With 7 bases removed from V and 7 bases from J, the gap between germline ends came to 20 bases. The CDR3 contains 16 residues. Germline CDR1 MNHEY, CDR2 SVGEGT. The CDR3 DNA sequence: TGTGCCAGCACAAACCCCCGCGGACCAGCCAATTCACCCCTCCACTTT. Amino acid sequence: CASTNPRGPANSPLHF.

Here the CDR3 reads CASSGLTGGSSTDTQYF. CDR3 DNA: TGTGCCAGCAGTGGATTGACAGGGGGCTCTAGCACAGATACGCAGTATTTT. The chain couples TRBV25-1 to TRBJ2-3; 10 bases are shared with TRBD1. Per germline, CDR1 MGHDK and CDR2 SYGVNS. Germline trimming cut 4 bases from V and 0 bases from J; bases unmatched to any gene: 7. This CDR3 contains 17 residues. The full variable domain, completed using reference TRBV25-1 and TRBJ2-3, is EADIYQTPRYLVIGTGKKITLECSQTMGHDKMYWYQQDPGMELHLIHYSYGVNSTEKGDLSSESTVSRIRTEHFPLTLESARPSHTSQYLCASSGLTGGSSTDTQYFGPGTRLTVL.

There are many counts of this clonotype. The rearrangement joins TRBV12-3 or TRBV12-4 to TRBJ2-7, with 7 bases matching TRBD1. The CDR3 consists of 15 residues. Trimming at V came to 6 bases and at J to 0 bases, leaving 8 bases not matched to a gene. CDR3 protein: CASRPGTAYSYEQYF. The CDR3 DNA is TGTGCCAGCAGACCCGGGACAGCTTACTCCTACGAGCAGTACTTC.

This clonotype was seen a few times. This rearrangement joins TRBV11-2 to TRBJ2-7, with D possibly matching TRBD2 (6 bases). The CDR3 sequence is 18 residues long. From germline, CDR1 is SGHAT and CDR2 FQNNGV. Between the trimmed V and J ends, which lost 5 bases and 2 bases, there was a span of 25 bases. The CDR3 DNA is TGTGCCAGCAGCCGCCTTTACGACTGGGACTTAACTACCTACGAGCAGTACTTC. Translated: CASSRLYDWDLTTYEQYF.

V usage is TRBV12-3 or TRBV12-4 and J usage is TRBJ2-7; weak D call: TRBD2 (6 bases). V was cut by 3 bases and J by 1 base, with 13 bases left in between. The CDR3 covers 15 residues. This chain's CDR3 is CASSFRGGRSYEQYF. DNA for the CDR3: TGTGCCAGCAGTTTCCGGGGTGGGAGGTCCTACGAGCAGTACTTC.

This clonotype was seen a handful of times. The V call is TRBV20-1, the J call TRBJ2-5; 9 bases agree with TRBD2. Germline assignment: CDR1 DFQATT and CDR2 SNEGSKA (reference sequence). The CDR3 consists of 15 residues. V shed 6 bases and J 2 bases; nucleotides not matched to a gene: 10. As DNA, the CDR3 is TGCAGTGCCCCTAGGGCGCGGGGGGGACAAGAGACCCAGTACTTC. Translating it yields CSAPRARGGQETQYF.

This clonotype was seen only a few times. The chain recombines TRBV11-2 with TRBJ2-5, with a tentative D call TRBD2 (6 bases). Germline-derived CDR1 and CDR2 are SGHAT and FQNNGV. Trimming shortened V by 1 base and J by 6 bases, and 30 bases separated the two germline ends. The CDR3 spans 20 residues. The CDR3 loop is CASSLVFPGIGSGLMKTQYF. CDR3 DNA sequence: TGTGCCAGCAGCTTAGTTTTTCCCGGGATTGGTAGCGGACTTATGAAGACCCAGTACTTC.

J is TRBJ2-1 and V is TRBV20-1, with D possibly TRBD1 on 5 matching bases. Trimming removed 1 base at V and 4 bases at J, with 17 bases between. The germline gives CDR1 DFQATT, CDR2 SNEGSKA (reference sequence). The CDR3 totals 16 residues. The CDR3, as DNA: TGCAGTGCTAGAGGCTTGGGGAATAAGGGGTACAATGAGCAGTTCTTC. Its protein is CSARGLGNKGYNEQFF.

The CDR3 here is CASSRASLVAEAFF. CDR3 nucleotides: TGCGCCAGCAGCCGGGCCAGCCTGGTAGCTGAAGCTTTCTTT. This chain uses TRBV5-1 with TRBJ1-1; no firm D call. V lost 4 bases and J 6 bases, leaving 16 bases between the germline ends. CDR3 length: 14 amino acids. CDR1 is SGHRS and CDR2 is YFSETQ in the germline V gene.